This T cell receptor beta chain was sequenced during a study of cytomegalovirus exposure and HLA in healthy donors. General study results and limits: Association of a missense DCLRE1C variant with TCR beta V- and J-gene trimming was reported in a later analysis. In an earlier analysis, in about 530 donors, most V segments appeared productive either ~90% or ~30% of the time.

PCR involved 60 Vbeta and 13 Jbeta primers. Clones were read by immunoSEQ multiplex PCR, and TCRdb kept only the in-frame ones, dropping some. The sample shows about 97,000 clones, 73% of them seen only once. Each of the donors was a healthy bone marrow donor. With respect to this clone: Its antigen is still unknown.

Germline V gene sequence: CDR1 LGHNT, CDR2 FRNRAP. Unmatched junction bases numbered 3, after V lost 1 base and J lost 0 bases. CDR3 length equals 16 residues. Input material: PBMCs. This clonotype was sampled from a man in his forties in good health and CMV-seronegative. J is TRBJ2-1 and V is TRBV12-5; 7 positions agree with TRBD2. The CDR3 nucleotides are TGTGCTAGTGGTTTGGGGCGGGGGAGCTCCTACAATGAGCAGTTCTTC. This encodes CASGLGRGSSYNEQFF.